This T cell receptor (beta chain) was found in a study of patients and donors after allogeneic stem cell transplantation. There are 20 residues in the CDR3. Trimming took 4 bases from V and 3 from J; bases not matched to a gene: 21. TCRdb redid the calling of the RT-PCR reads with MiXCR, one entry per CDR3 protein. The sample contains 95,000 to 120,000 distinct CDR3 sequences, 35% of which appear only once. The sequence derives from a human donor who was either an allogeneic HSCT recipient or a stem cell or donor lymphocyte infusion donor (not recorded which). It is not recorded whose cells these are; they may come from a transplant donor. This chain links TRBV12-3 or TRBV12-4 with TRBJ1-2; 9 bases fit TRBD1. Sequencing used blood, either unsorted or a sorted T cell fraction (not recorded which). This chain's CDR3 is CASSSRGPDRGSTSDYGYTF. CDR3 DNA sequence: TGTGCCAGCAGTTCCCGAGGCCCAGACAGGGGGTCTACGTCGGACTATGGCTACACCTTC.